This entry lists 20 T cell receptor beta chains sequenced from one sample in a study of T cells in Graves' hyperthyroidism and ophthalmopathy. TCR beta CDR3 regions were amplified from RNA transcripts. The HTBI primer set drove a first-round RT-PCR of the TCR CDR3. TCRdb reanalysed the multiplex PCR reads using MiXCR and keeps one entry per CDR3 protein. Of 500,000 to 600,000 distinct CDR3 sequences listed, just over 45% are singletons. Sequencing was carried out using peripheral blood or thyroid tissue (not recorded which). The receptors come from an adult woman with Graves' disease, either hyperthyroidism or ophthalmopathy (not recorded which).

CDR3 sequence: CSVADLGEQYF. The CDR3 DNA follows: TGCAGCGTCGCTGACTTGGGCGAGCAGTACTTC. The chain carries TRBV29-1 and TRBJ2-7; D not resolved. The CDR3 consists of 11 residues. Germline V gene sequence: CDR1 SQVTM, CDR2 ANQGSEA. V lost 6 bases, J lost 6 bases, and 12 bases lay in between.

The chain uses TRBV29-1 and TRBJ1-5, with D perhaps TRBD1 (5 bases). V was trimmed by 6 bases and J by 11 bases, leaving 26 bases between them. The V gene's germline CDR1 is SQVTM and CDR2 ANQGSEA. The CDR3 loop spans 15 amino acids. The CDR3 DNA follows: TGCAGCGTCGGGTGGGGGTTGTGGGGGGAAGAGACCCAGCATTTT. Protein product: CSVGWGLWGEETQHF. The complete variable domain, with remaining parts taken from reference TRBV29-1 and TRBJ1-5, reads SAVISQKPSRDICQRGTSLTIQCQVDSQVTMMFWYRQQPGQSLTLIATANQGSEATYESGFVIDKFPISRPNLTFSTLTVSNMSPEDSSIYLCSVGWGLWGEETQHFGDGTRLSIL.

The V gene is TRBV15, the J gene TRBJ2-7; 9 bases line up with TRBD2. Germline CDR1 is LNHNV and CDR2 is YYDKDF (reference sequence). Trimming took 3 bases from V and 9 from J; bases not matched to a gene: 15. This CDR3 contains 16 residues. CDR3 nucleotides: TGTGCCACCAGCAGCGAAAAGGGACTAGCTTTTCCGGGGCAGTACTTC. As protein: CATSSEKGLAFPGQYF. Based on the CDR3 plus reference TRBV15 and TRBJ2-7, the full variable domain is DAMVIQNPRYQVTQFGKPVTLSCSQTLNHNVMYWYQQKSSQAPKLLFHYYDKDFNNEADTPDNFQSRRPNTSFCFLDIRSPGLGDTAMYLCATSSEKGLAFPGQYFGPGTRLTVT.

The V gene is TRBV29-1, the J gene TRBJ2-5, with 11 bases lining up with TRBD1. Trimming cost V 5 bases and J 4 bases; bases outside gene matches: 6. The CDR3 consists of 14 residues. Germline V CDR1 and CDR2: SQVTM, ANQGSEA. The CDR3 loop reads CSVYRTGGIETQYF. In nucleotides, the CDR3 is TGCAGCGTTTATAGGACAGGGGGCATAGAGACCCAGTACTTC.

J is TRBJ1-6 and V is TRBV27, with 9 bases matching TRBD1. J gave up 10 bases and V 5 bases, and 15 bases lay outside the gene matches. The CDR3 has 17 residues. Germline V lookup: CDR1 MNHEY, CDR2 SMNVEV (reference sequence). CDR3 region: CASSTIFGTGTRSPLHF. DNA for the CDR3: TGTGCCAGCAGTACTATATTCGGGACAGGGACGAGGTCACCCCTCCACTTT.

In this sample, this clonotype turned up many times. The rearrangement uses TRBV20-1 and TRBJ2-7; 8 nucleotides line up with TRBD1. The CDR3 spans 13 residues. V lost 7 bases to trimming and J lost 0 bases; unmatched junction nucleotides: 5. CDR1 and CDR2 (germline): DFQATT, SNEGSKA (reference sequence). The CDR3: CSGGQGSSYEQYF. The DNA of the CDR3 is TGCAGTGGCGGACAGGGATCCTCCTACGAGCAGTACTTC.

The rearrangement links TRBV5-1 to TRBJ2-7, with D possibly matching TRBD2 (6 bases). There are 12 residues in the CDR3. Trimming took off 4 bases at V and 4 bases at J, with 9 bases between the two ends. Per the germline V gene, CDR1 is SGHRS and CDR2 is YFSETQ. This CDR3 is CASSKTSYEQYF. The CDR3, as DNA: TGCGCCAGCAGCAAGACTAGTTACGAGCAGTACTTC.

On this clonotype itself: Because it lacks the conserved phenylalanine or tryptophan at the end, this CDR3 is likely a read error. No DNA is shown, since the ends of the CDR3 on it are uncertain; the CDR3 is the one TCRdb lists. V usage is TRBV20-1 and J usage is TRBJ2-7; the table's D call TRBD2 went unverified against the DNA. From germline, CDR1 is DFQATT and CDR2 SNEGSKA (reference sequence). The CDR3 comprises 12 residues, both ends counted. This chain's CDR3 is CSAPGTSGRHGS.

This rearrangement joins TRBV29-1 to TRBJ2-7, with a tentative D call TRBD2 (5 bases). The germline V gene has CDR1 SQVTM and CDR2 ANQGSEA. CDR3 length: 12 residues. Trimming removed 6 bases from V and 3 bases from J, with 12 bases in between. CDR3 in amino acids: CSVGGLGYEQYF. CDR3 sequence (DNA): TGCAGCGTCGGCGGACTTGGCTACGAGCAGTACTTC.

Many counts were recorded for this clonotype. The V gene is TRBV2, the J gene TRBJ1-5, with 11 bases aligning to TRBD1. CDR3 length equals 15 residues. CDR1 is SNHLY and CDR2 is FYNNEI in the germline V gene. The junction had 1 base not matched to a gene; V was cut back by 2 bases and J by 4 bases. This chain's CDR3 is CASSERDRGNQPQHF. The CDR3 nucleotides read TGTGCCAGCAGTGAAAGGGACAGGGGGAATCAGCCCCAGCATTTT. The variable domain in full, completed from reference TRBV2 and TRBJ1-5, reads EPEVTQTPSHQVTQMGQEVILRCVPISNHLYFYWYRQILGQKVEFLVSFYNNEISEKSEIFDDQFSVERPDGSNFTLKIRSTKLEDSAMYFCASSERDRGNQPQHFGDGTRLSIL.

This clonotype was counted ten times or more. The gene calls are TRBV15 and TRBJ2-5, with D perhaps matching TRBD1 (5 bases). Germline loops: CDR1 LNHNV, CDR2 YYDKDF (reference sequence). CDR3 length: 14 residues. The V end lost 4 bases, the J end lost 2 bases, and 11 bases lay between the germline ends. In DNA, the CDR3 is TGTGCCACCAGCACGGGCCACAGGCAAGAGACCCAGTACTTC. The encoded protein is CATSTGHRQETQYF.

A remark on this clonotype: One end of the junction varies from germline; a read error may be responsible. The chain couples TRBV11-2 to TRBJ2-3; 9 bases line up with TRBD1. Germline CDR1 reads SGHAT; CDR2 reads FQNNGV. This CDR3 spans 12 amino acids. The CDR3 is CASGSRGTGFRF. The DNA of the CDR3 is TGTGCCAGCGGCAGTCGGGGGACAGGGTTCCGTTTT.

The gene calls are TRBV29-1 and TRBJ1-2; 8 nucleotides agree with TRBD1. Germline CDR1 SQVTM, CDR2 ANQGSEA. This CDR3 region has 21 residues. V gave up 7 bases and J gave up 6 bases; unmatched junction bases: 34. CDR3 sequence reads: CSAATEMNTEAFLGQGNGYTF. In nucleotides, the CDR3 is TGCAGCGCAGCGACAGAGATGAACACTGAAGCTTTCCTTGGACAGGGTAATGGCTACACCTTC. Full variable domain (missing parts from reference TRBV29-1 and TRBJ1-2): SAVISQKPSRDICQRGTSLTIQCQVDSQVTMMFWYRQQPGQSLTLIATANQGSEATYESGFVIDKFPISRPNLTFSTLTVSNMSPEDSSIYLCSAATEMNTEAFLGQGNGYTFGSGTRLTVV.

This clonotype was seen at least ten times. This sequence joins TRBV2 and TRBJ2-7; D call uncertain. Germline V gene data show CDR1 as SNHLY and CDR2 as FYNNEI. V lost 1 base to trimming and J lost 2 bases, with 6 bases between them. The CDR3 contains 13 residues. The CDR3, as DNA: TGTGCCAGCAGTGAAGACAGAACCTACGAGCAGTACTTC. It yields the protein CASSEDRTYEQYF.

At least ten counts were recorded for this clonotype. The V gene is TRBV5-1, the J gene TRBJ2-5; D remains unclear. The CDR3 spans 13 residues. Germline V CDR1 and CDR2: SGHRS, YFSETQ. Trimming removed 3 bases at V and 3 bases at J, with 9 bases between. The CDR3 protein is CASSSRLEETQYF. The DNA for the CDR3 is TGCGCCAGCAGCTCCCGACTGGAAGAGACCCAGTACTTC.

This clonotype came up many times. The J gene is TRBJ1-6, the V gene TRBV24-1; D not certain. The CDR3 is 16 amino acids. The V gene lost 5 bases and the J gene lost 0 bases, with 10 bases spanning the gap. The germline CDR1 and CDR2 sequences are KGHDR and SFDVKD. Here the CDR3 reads CATSVNVSSYNSPLHF. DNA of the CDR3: TGTGCCACCAGTGTGAATGTGAGCTCCTATAATTCACCCCTCCACTTT.

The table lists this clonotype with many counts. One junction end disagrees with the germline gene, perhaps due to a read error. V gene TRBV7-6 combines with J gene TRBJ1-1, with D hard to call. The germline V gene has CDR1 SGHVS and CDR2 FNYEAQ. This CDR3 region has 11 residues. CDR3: CASIGGREVFF. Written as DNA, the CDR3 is TGTGCCAGCATCGGTGGTCGCGAAGTTTTCTTT.

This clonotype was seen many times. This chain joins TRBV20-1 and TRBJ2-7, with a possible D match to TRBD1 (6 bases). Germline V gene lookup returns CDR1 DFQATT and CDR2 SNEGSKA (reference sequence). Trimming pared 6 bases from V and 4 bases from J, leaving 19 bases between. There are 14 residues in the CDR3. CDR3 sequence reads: CSAVDGTSDYEQYF. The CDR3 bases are TGCAGTGCAGTGGACGGGACATCGGATTACGAGCAGTACTTC.

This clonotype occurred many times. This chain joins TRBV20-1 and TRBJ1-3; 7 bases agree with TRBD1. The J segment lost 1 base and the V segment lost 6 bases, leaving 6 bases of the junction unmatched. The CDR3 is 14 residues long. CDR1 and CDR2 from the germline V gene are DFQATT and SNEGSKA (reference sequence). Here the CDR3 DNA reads TGCAGTGCGAGACAGGGTGCATCTGGAAACACCATATATTTT. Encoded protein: CSARQGASGNTIYF.

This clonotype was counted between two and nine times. CDR3 region: CASSLTPGGRAPLHF. The CDR3 coding sequence is TGTGCCAGCAGCTTAACCCCGGGAGGCAGGGCACCCCTCCACTTT. The rearrangement links TRBV11-2 to TRBJ1-6, with a weak D call TRBD1 (5 bases). The CDR3 consists of 15 residues. V was cut by 2 bases and J by 11 bases, with 16 bases left in between. CDR1 is SGHAT and CDR2 is FQNNGV in the germline V gene.